The 5 T cell receptor beta chains given below trace back to one sample, sequenced in a study of identical twins. TCRdb used MiXCR to reprocess the 5' RACE reads, holding one entry per CDR3 protein. The repertoire holds about 260,000 distinct CDR3 sequences, with roughly 7% as singletons. The same sample was also studied in work on yellow fever vaccine responses in identical twins.

The sequenced material came from memory (CD45RO+) T cells sorted from blood. Receptor source: a woman between 18 and 29 years old in good health.

This clonotype has a handful of counts. The J gene is TRBJ1-2, the V gene TRBV10-1; the D is unclear. In germline, CDR1 is WNHNN, CDR2 SYGVQD (reference sequence). V was trimmed by 6 bases and J by 3 bases, leaving 11 bases between them. This CDR3 is built from 13 residues. CDR3 region: CASSVGEDYGYTF. Written as DNA, the CDR3 is TGCGCCAGCAGCGTCGGGGAGGACTATGGCTACACCTTC.

This clonotype was found many times. The chain links TRBV5-1 to TRBJ2-1; TRBD2 aligns across 7 bases. Looked up from germline, CDR1 is SGHRS and CDR2 is YFSETQ. V shed 1 base, J shed 8 bases, and the junction held 6 bases outside the gene matches. The CDR3 sequence is 14 residues long. CDR3 DNA sequence: TGCGCCAGCAGCTTGCTCCTAGGGAGGGATGAGCAGTTCTTC. Translated, it gives CASSLLLGRDEQFF.

This clonotype was found many times. Sequence at one end of the junction differs from germline and may be a read error. V is TRBV12-3 or TRBV12-4 and J is TRBJ1-2; the D is unclear. The CDR3 has 12 amino acids. The CDR3 nucleotides are TGTGCCAGCAGTTTTGGTGACCATCTACAGCCGTTC. It codes for CASSFGDHLQPF.

The chain couples TRBV6-2 or TRBV6-3 to TRBJ2-3; 10 positions agree with TRBD2. The CDR3 extends over 12 amino acids. Trimming cost V 8 bases and J 11 bases; bases outside gene matches: 7. Germline V gene data show CDR1 as MNHEY and CDR2 as SVGEGT. The CDR3: CASGTSGVMQYF. CDR3 DNA sequence: TGTGCCAGCGGAACTAGCGGGGTTATGCAGTATTTT.

This clonotype was picked up many times. The V and J genes are TRBV6-1 and TRBJ1-2, with D possibly TRBD1 on 5 matching bases. This CDR3 is built from 13 residues. From germline, CDR1 is MNHNS and CDR2 SASEGT. Trimming pared 6 bases from V and 5 bases from J, leaving 13 bases between. In DNA form, the CDR3 reads TGTGCCAGCAGAGCCGACAAGGGGTATGGCTACACCTTC. This encodes CASRADKGYGYTF.